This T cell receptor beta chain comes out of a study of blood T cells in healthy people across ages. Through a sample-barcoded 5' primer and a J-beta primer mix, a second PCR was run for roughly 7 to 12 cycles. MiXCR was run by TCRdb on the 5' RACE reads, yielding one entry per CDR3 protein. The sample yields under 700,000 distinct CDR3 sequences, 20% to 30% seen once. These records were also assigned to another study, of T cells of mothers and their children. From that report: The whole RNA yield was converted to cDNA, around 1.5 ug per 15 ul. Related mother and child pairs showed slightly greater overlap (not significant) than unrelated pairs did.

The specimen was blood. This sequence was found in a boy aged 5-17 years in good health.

The DNA for the CDR3 is TGCGCCAGCAGTGAGTCGGGGGAGCAGCCCCAGCATTTT. Translation: CASSESGEQPQHF. V usage is TRBV10-2 and J usage is TRBJ1-5, with D possibly TRBD1 on 5 matching bases. This CDR3 spans 13 amino acids. V lost 0 bases and J lost 7, with 7 bases in between. CDR1 WSHSY and CDR2 SAAADI come from the germline V gene.